This T cell receptor (beta chain) appears in the sequencing data of a study of blood T cell repertoires in COVID-19. This clone was seen only once. Here immunoSEQ multiplex PCR was the method, and the copy in TCRdb shows in-frame clones only, minus some. The data contain about 170,000 clones, 82% of them singletons. This CDR3 contains 13 residues. The V end was cut by 6 bases, the J end by 1 base, with 9 bases between. CDR1 and CDR2 (germline): SQVTM, ANQGSEA. The TCR comes from a woman older than 75 with acute or convalescent COVID-19. Sequenced: peripheral blood. This chain links TRBV29-1 with TRBJ2-2; no clear D. This chain's CDR3 is CSVLGENTGELFF. In nucleotides, the CDR3 is TGCAGCGTCCTCGGAGAGAACACCGGGGAGCTGTTTTTT.